One sample yielded the 11 T cell receptor beta chains listed below, sequenced in a study of persistence of HIV-infected CD4 T cells. Sequencing used immunoSEQ version 4 in survey mode. TCRdb keeps only in-frame clones here, not all; method: immunoSEQ multiplex PCR. The sample holds more than 45,000 clones; about 81% are singletons and the top ten take less than 3%. Lysates of CMV-infected fibroblasts at around 9.1 ug/mL stimulated these cells. CD40L/CD69 double-negative CD45RO-high memory CD4+ T cells were collected. What these receptors recognize is not known. The source material was CD4+ T cells sorted from PBMCs after roughly 18-hour stimulation, sampled from a patient who received antiretroviral therapy. The receptors come from an adult man with HIV who was CMV-seropositive.

The chain has TRBV7-2 and TRBJ2-3, with TRBD2 identical over 15 bases. Per the germline V gene, CDR1 is SGHTA and CDR2 is FQGNSA. The V segment lost 5 bases and the J segment 3 bases; nucleotides outside the gene matches: 3. The CDR3 sequence is 16 residues long. In DNA form, the CDR3 reads TGTGCCAGCAGCGCTGGACTAGCGGGAGGGACAGATACGCAGTATTTT. This gives the protein CASSAGLAGGTDTQYF.

The chain combines TRBV24-1 with TRBJ2-1, with D perhaps TRBD2 (6 bases). CDR1 is KGHDR and CDR2 is SFDVKD in the germline V gene. Trimming cost V 7 bases and J 10 bases, with 28 bases left between them. This CDR3 has 17 amino acids. The CDR3 region is CATSRAEDSYRGGEQFF. The CDR3 DNA follows: TGTGCCACCAGCAGGGCGGAAGATTCATACAGAGGAGGGGAGCAGTTCTTC.

A note on this clone: Given a much more abundant clone one base away, this may be a read error. The same CDR3 also results from other DNA sequences found in this sample. The chain joins TRBV20-1 to TRBJ1-2; D is undetermined. The germline V and J ends were trimmed by 0 bases and 3 bases, with 2 bases remaining between them. Germline values: CDR1 DFQATT, CDR2 SNEGSKA (reference sequence). This CDR3 contains 11 residues. In DNA form, the CDR3 reads TGCAGTGCTAGAGAGGACTATGGCTACACCTTC. Protein: CSAREDYGYTF.

The count of this clone is one. V gene TRBV6-6 combines with J gene TRBJ1-1, with D possibly TRBD1 on 5 matching bases. The length of the CDR3 is 12 residues. Germline loops: CDR1 MNHNY, CDR2 SVGAGI (reference sequence). V lost 7 bases, J lost 1 base, and 7 bases lay in between. CDR3 DNA sequence: TGTGCCAGCAATCAGGGGAACACTGAAGCTTTCTTT. Its protein is CASNQGNTEAFF.

The rearrangement uses TRBV6-6 and TRBJ2-7, with 7 bases matching TRBD1. CDR1 is MNHNY, CDR2 SVGAGI, per germline (reference sequence). V trimming: 2 bases; J trimming: 1 base; junction bases outside the gene matches: 8. This CDR3 comprises 16 residues. CDR3 residues: CASSYTMQGVSYEQYF. CDR3 DNA sequence: TGTGCCAGCAGTTACACAATGCAGGGGGTATCCTACGAGCAGTACTTC.

This clone rates as medium-sized (0.01 to 0.1%). This CDR3 is also generated by other DNA sequences in the sample. The V and J genes are TRBV7-8 and TRBJ1-5; D is unclear. Trimming left V 1 base short and J 4 bases short, with 8 bases between. CDR1 is SGHVS, CDR2 FQNEAQ, per germline. The CDR3 consists of 14 residues. The CDR3 region is CASSLDYSNQPQHF. The CDR3 DNA is TGTGCCAGCAGCTTAGACTACAGTAATCAGCCCCAGCATTTT.

The rearrangement links TRBV19 to TRBJ1-6; 7 bases are a match to TRBD1. Trimming cost V 5 bases and J 5 bases; bases outside gene matches: 9. The CDR3 loop spans 16 amino acids. Per the germline V gene, CDR1 is LNHDA and CDR2 is SQIVND (reference sequence). Here the CDR3 reads CASSARDRGNNSPLHF. CDR3 bases: TGTGCCAGTAGTGCCCGGGACAGAGGGAATAATTCACCCCTCCACTTT.

In its sample, this clone was seen once. V gene TRBV29-1 combines with J gene TRBJ1-1; 9 bases align to TRBD1. Germline V lookup: CDR1 SQVTM, CDR2 ANQGSEA. The CDR3 contains 13 residues. V shed 6 bases, J shed 5 bases, and the junction held 7 bases outside the gene matches. CDR3 sequence: CSVQGQGITEAFF. As DNA, the CDR3 is TGCAGCGTGCAAGGACAGGGGATTACTGAAGCTTTCTTT.

The chain joins TRBV19 to TRBJ1-2; 9 positions agree with TRBD1. Germline lookup yields CDR1 LNHDA and CDR2 SQIVND (reference sequence). The V and J ends lost 1 base and 8 bases, in that order; junction bases with no gene match: 5. This CDR3 is built from 14 residues. CDR3 DNA sequence: TGTGCCAGTAGTATAGGAGGGACAGGGTACGGCTACACCTTC. Residues: CASSIGGTGYGYTF. Full variable domain (rest looked up from reference TRBV19 and TRBJ1-2): DGGITQSPKYLFRKEGQNVTLSCEQNLNHDAMYWYRQDPGQGLRLIYYSQIVNDFQKGDIAEGYSVSREKKESFPLTVTSAQKNPTAFYLCASSIGGTGYGYTFGSGTRLTVV.

V is TRBV6-4 and J is TRBJ1-3; D is perhaps TRBD1 (5 bases). The CDR3 consists of 14 residues. V gave up 6 bases and J gave up 0 bases, with 9 bases separating them. The germline gives CDR1 MRHNA, CDR2 SNTAGT. The CDR3 loop reads CASRVDSSGNTIYF. The CDR3 coding sequence is TGTGCCAGCAGGGTCGACAGCTCTGGAAACACCATATATTTT.

This chain joins TRBV4-2 and TRBJ1-2; unclear D gene. The CDR3 is made up of 15 amino acids. Germline V gives CDR1 LGHNA, CDR2 YNFKEQ. The V end was cut by 3 bases, the J end by 8 bases, with 19 bases between. The CDR3 DNA follows: TGTGCCAGCAGCCAGGATCATCAGGTGCCCCGAGGCTACACCTTC. Translated, it gives CASSQDHQVPRGYTF.